This T cell receptor (beta chain) was retrieved from a study of cytomegalovirus exposure and HLA in healthy donors. Points from the study as a whole: Compared with the approximately 700-donor mean, an Asian-associated ancestry cluster reportedly had fewer N-insertions, according to a later analysis.

Trimming removed 2 bases at V and 7 bases at J, with 20 bases between. This CDR3 is 16 amino acids long. Germline values: CDR1 MNHEY, CDR2 SMNVEV (reference sequence). This clone was seen more than once but under ten times. Its target is not known. With 60 Vbeta and 13 Jbeta primers, the PCR was carried out. Sequencing was performed with immunoSEQ multiplex PCR; in TCRdb, only in-frame clones are kept and a portion is missing. The sample includes some 190,000 clones, around 80% of them seen just once. The source material was PBMCs. The receptor was isolated from a girl aged 5-17 years in good health and CMV-seropositive. The rearrangement links TRBV27 to TRBJ1-1; no definite D call. The CDR3 nucleotides read TGTGCCAGCAGTTTAGAGCCCGACGGAGACTATAGTGAAGCTTTCTTT. This encodes CASSLEPDGDYSEAFF.